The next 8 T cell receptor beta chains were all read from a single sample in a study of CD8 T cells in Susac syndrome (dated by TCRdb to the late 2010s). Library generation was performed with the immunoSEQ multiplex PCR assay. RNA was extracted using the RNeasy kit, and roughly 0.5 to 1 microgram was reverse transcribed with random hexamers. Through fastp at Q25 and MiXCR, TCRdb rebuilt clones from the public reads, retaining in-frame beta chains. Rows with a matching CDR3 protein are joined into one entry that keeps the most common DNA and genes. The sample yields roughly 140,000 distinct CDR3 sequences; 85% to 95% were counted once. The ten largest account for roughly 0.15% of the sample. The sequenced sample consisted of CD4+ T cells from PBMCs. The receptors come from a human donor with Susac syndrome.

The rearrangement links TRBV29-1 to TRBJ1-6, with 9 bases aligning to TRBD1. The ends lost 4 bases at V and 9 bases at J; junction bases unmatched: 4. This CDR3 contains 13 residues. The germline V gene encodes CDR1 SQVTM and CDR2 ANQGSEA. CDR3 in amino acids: CSVAGTGSSPLHF. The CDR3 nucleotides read TGCAGCGTTGCCGGGACAGGGAGTTCACCCCTCCACTTT.

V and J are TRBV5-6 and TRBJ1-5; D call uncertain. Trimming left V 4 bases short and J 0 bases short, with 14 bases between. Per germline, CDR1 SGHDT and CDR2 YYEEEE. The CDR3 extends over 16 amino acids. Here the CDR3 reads CASSLYRADSNQPQHF. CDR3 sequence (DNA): TGTGCCAGCAGCCTATACAGAGCCGATAGCAATCAGCCCCAGCATTTT. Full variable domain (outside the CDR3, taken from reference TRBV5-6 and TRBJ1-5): DAGVTQSPTHLIKTRGQQVTLRCSPKSGHDTVSWYQQALGQGPQFIFQYYEEEERQRGNFPDRFSGHQFPNYSSELNVNALLLGDSALYLCASSLYRADSNQPQHFGDGTRLSIL.

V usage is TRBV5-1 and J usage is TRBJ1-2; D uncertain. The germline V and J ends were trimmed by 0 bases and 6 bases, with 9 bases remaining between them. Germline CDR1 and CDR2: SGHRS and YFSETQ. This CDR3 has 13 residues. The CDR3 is CASSLATKDGYTF. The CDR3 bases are TGCGCCAGCAGCTTGGCCACGAAGGATGGCTACACCTTC.

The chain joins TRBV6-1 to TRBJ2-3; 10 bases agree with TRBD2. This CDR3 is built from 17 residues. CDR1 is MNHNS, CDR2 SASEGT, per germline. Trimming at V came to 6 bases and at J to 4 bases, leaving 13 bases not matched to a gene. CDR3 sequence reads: CASSLSGGNGLPDTQYF. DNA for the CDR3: TGTGCCAGCAGCCTTAGCGGGGGGAATGGGTTACCAGATACGCAGTATTTT.

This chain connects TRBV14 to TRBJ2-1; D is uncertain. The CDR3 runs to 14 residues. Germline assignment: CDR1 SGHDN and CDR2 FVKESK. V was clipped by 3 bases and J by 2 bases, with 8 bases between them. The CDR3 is CASSHSQPYNEQFF. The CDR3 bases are TGTGCCAGCAGCCACTCTCAACCCTACAATGAGCAGTTCTTC.

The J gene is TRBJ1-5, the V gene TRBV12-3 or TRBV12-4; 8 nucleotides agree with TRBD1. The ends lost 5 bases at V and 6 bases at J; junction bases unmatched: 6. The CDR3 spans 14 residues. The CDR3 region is CASSNRTGSQPQHF. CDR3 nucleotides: TGTGCCAGCAGTAATAGGACAGGGTCTCAGCCCCAGCATTTT.

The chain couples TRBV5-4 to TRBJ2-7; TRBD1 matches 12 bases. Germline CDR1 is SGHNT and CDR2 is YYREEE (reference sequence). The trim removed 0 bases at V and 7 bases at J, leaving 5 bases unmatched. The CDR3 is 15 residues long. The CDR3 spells CASSLAWDRGLEQYF. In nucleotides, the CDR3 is TGTGCCAGCAGCTTGGCCTGGGACAGGGGGCTTGAGCAGTACTTC.

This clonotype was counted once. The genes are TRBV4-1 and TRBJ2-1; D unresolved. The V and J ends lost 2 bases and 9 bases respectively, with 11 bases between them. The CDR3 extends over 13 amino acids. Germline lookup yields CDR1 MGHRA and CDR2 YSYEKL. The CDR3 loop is CASSQRVVREQFF. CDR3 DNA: TGCGCCAGCAGCCAACGGGTTGTGCGTGAGCAGTTCTTC.